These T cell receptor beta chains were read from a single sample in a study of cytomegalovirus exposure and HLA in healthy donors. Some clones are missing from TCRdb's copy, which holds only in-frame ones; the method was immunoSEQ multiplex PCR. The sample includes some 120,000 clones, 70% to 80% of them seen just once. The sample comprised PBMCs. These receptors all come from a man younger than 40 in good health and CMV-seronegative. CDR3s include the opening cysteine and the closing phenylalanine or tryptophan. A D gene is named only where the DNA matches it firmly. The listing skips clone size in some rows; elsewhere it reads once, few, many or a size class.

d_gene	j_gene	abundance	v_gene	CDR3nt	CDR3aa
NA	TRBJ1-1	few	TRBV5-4	TGTGCCAGCAGGTCACAAAAAACACAGGGTGGCACTGAAGCTTTCTTT	CASRSQKTQGGTEAFF
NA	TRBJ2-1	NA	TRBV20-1	TGCAGTGCCCTGGGCAGTCCGGAGCAGTTCTTC	CSALGSPEQFF
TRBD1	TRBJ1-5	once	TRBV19	TGTGCCAGTTTGGGACAGGGGGTAATCAATCAGCCCCAGCATTTT	CASLGQGVINQPQHF
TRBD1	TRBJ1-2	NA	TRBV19	TGTGCCAGTAGTCCACAGGGGGCTTACTATGGCTACACCTTC	CASSPQGAYYGYTF
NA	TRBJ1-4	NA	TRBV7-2	TGTGCCAGTAGCTTAGTCGGGGGATCTAATGAAAAACTGTTTTTT	CASSLVGGSNEKLFF
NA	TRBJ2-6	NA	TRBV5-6	TGTGCCAGCAGCCGGGGACTGGGCTCTGGGGCCAACGTCCTGACTTTC	CASSRGLGSGANVLTF
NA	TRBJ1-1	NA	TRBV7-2	TGTGCCAGCAGCTTATCGACAGGAGCTGGAGCGGACACTGAAGCTTTCTTT	CASSLSTGAGADTEAFF
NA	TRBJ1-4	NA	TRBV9	TGTGCCAGCAGCGTTCAAGGGGGAACTAATGAAAAACTGTTTTTT	CASSVQGGTNEKLFF
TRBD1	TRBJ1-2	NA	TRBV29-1	TGCAGCGCCGGACAGGGGGCCGAAGGCTACACCTTC	CSAGQGAEGYTF
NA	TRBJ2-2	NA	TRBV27	TGTGCCAGCAGTTCAAAACCAGGGAACACCGGGGAGCTGTTTTTT	CASSSKPGNTGELFF
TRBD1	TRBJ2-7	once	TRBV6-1	TGTGCCAGCAACCTACAGGGGGGCGAGCAGTACTTC	CASNLQGGEQYF
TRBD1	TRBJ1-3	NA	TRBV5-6	TGTGCCAGCAGCTTGGTGGGACAGCCTGGAAACACCATATATTTT	CASSLVGQPGNTIYF
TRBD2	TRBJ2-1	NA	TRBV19	TGTGCCAGCACCTCTGACGGGGGGGGCGGCTACAATGAGCAGTTCTTC	CASTSDGGGGYNEQFF
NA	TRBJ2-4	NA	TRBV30	TGTGCCTGGAGTCAATCGGACTTGGAGGTTGAGTACTTC	CAWSQSDLEVEYF
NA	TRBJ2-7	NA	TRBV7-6	TGTGCCAGCAGCTTAGAGGTCACAGGGGGGGGCGAGCAGTACTTC	CASSLEVTGGGEQYF
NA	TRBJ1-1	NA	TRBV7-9	TGTGCCAGCAGCTTAGGGGGATCCGGACTCGTGAACACTGAAGCTTTCTTT	CASSLGGSGLVNTEAFF
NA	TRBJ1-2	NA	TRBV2	TGTGCCAGCAGCAGGGATAACTATGGCTACACCTTC	CASSRDNYGYTF
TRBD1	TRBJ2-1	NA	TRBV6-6	TGTGCCAGCAGTTCCGGCCGGGACAGCCCCTACAATGAGCAGTTCTTC	CASSSGRDSPYNEQFF
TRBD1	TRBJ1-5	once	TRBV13	TGTGCCAGCAGCGCCGGCGGACAGGGGGCAAATCAGCCCCAGCATTTT	CASSAGGQGANQPQHF
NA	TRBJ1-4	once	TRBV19	TGTGCCTACCAAAGGGTTAGGGGCAGGGGAGAAAAACTGTTTTTT	CAYQRVRGRGEKLFF
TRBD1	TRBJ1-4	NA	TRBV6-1	TGTGCCAGCAGTGATTGGGGACAGGGGGCCTCAAATGAAAAACTGTTTTTT	CASSDWGQGASNEKLFF
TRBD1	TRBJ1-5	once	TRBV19	TGTGCCAGTAGTATATTACTCGGGACAGCTAATCAGCCCCAGCATTTT	CASSILLGTANQPQHF
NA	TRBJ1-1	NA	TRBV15	TGTGCCACCTGGGGTCTGACGGGGGGGATGTGGGCTGAAGCTTTCTTT	CATWGLTGGMWAEAFF
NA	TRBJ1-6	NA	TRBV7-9	TGTGCCAGCAGCTTACAGGGAATCTCACCCCTCCACTTT	CASSLQGISPLHF
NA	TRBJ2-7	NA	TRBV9	TGTGCCAGCAGCGTAGAGGAGGGCCGGGAGCAGTACTTC	CASSVEEGREQYF
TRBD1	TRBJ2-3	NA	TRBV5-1	TGCGCCAGCAGGACGGAGACAGGGAGCACAGATACGCAGTATTTT	CASRTETGSTDTQYF
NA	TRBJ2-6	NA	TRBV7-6	TGTGCCAGCAGCTTAGAGACACTCAGCTCTGGGGCCAACGTCCTGACTTTC	CASSLETLSSGANVLTF
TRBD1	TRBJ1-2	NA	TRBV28	TGCGCCAGCAGAACGACCGGGACAGGGGTGCGGGGCTACACCTTC	CASRTTGTGVRGYTF
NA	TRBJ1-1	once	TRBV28	TGTGCCAGCAGTTTAATAGTCGGTGAAGCTTTCTTT	CASSLIVGEAFF
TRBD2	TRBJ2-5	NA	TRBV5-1	TGCGCCAGCAGCCCAGGGACTAGCGTCACTCTGGAGACCCAGTACTTC	CASSPGTSVTLETQYF
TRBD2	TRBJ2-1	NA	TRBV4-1	TGCGCCAGCAGTGAAGCCGGGACTAGCAGGAGGGATGAGCAGTTCTTC	CASSEAGTSRRDEQFF
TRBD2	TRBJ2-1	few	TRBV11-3	TGTGCCAGCGGCCCCAGGGAGGGCAATGAGCAGTTCTTC	CASGPREGNEQFF
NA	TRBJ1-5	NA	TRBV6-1	TGTGCCAGCAGGACCCAGACAATCTTTAATCAGCCCCAGCATTTT	CASRTQTIFNQPQHF
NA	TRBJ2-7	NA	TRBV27	TGTGCCAGCAGTTTACCCAACACCCCATCCTACGAGCAGTACTTC	CASSLPNTPSYEQYF
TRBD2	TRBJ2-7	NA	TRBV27	TGTGCCAGCAGGAAAGGACTAGCGGGCTCCTACGAGCAGTACTTC	CASRKGLAGSYEQYF
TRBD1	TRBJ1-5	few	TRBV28	TGTGCCAGCAGTTTAACAGGGGGATCTATCAATCAGCCCCAGCATTTT	CASSLTGGSINQPQHF
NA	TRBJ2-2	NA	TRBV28	TGTGCCAGCGATGCGGCTTTGAGGACCGGGGAGCTGTTTTTT	CASDAALRTGELFF
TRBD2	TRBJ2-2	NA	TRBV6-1	TGTGCCAGCAGTGATTTGGGGGGGGCCGGGGAGCTGTTTTTT	CASSDLGGAGELFF
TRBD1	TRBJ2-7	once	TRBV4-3	TGCGCCAGCAGCCACTCTGGGACAGGGGAAACCTACGAGCAGTACTTC	CASSHSGTGETYEQYF
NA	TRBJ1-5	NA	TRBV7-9	TGTGCCAGCGCGGGTGGTAATAGCAATCAGCCCCAGCATTTT	CASAGGNSNQPQHF
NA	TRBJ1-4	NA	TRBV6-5	TGTGCCAGCCATAAGGGGGGGAATGAAAAACTGTTTTTT	CASHKGGNEKLFF
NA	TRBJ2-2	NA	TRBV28	TGTGCCAGCCTGTATCTAGCGAACACCGGGGAGCTGTTTTTT	CASLYLANTGELFF
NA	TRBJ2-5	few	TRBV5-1	TGCGCCAGCAGCTCGGGACTGACCGAAGAGACCCAGTACTTC	CASSSGLTEETQYF
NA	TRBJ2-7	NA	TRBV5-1	TGCGCCAGCAGCTTGGGCGGGACCTACTCCTACGAGCAGTACTTC	CASSLGGTYSYEQYF
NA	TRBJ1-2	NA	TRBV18	TGTGCCAGCTCACCAACGAGGGAGTATGGCTACACCTTC	CASSPTREYGYTF
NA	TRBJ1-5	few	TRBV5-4	TGTGCCAGCAGCCTTCGACAGGAGTTAAGCAATCAGCCCCAGCATTTT	CASSLRQELSNQPQHF
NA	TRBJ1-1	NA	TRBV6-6	TGTGCCAGCAGACCAACCAGGAACACTGAAGCTTTCTTT	CASRPTRNTEAFF
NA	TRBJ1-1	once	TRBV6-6	TGTGCCAGCAGTTACTCGAGAGAGGTTGAGACTGAAGCTTTCTTT	CASSYSREVETEAFF